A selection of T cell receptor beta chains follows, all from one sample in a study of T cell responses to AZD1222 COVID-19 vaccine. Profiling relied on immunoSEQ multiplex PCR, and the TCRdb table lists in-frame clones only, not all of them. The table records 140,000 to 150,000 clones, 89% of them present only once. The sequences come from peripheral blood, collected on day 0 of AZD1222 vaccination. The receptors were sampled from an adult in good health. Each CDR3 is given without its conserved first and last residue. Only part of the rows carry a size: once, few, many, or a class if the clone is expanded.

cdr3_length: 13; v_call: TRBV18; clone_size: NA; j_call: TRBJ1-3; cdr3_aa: ASSPEWGKENTIY
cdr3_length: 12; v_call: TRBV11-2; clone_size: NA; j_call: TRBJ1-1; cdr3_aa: ASSSWTMNTEAF
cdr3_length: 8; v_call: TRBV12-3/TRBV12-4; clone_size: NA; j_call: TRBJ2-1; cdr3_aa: ASRRRQQF
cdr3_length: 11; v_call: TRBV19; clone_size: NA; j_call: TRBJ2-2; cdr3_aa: ASSMTGSRELF
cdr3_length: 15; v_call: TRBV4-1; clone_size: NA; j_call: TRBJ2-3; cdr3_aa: ASSQDTGTSGTDTQY
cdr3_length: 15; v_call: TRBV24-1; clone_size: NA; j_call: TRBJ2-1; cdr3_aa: ATSDFRGLAGHNEQF
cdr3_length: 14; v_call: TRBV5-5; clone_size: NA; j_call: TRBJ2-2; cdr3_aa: ASSLISGGATGELF
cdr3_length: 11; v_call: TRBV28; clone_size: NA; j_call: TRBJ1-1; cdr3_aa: ASIITATGRAF
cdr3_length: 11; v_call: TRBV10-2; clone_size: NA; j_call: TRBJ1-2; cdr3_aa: ASSDPGGVGYT
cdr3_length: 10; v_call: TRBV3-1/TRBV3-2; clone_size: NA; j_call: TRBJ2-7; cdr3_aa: ASRGGTDKQY
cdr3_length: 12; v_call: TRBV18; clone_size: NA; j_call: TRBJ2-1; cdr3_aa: ASSPSYSDNEQF
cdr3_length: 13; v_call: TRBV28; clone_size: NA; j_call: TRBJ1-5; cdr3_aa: ASSQGLRGDQPQH
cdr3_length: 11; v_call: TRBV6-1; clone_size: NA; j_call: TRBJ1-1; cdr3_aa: ASSEQENTEAF
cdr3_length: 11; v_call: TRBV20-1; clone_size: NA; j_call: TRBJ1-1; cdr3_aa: SASGGLNTEAF
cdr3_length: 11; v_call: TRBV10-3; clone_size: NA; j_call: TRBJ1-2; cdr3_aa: AIRDGTRERYT
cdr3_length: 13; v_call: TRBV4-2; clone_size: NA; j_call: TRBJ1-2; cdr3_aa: ASSQIQGTLYGYT
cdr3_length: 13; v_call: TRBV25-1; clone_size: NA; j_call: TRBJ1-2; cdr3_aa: ASSDHGGARDGYT
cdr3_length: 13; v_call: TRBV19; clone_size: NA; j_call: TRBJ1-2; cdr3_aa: ASSSPGGSIYGYT
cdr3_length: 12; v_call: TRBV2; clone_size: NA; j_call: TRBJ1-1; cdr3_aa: ASRGDRLNTEAF
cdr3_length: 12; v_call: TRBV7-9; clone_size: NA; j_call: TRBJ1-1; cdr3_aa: ASLLMGGNTEAF
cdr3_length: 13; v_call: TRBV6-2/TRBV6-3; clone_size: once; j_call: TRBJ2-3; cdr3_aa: ASSSGTSHTDTQY
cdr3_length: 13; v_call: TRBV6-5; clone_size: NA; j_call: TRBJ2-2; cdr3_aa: ASIRTSGSTGELF
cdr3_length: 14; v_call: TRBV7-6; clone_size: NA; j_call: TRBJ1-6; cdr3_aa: ASSLAGGRGNSPLH
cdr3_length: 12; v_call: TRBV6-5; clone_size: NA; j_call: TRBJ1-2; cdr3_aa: ASSSHGLNYGYT
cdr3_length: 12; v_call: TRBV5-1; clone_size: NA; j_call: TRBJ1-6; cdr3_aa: ASSLAAGLSPLH
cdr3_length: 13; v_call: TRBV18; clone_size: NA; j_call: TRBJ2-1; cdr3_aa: ASSPGLAGDNEQF
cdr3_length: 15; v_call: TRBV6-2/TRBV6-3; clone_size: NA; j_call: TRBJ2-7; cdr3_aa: ASSWRTGEELAGEQY
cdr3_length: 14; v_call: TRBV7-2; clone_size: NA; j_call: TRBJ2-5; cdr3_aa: ASSLSSRAGQETQY
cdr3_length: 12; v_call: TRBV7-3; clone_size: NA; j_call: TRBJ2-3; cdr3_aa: ASSPGPPTDTQY
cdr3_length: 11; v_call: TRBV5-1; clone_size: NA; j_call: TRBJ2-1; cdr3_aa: ASRADKYNEQF
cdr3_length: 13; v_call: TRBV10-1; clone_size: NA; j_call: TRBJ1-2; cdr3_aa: ATNARDRGRWGYT
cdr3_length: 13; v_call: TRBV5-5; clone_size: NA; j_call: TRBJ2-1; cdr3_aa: ASSLRAGPYNEQF
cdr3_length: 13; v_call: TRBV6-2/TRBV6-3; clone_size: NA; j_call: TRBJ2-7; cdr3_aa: ASSANRGGFYEQY
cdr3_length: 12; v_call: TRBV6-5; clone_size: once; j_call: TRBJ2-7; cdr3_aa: ASNPGQYPYEQY
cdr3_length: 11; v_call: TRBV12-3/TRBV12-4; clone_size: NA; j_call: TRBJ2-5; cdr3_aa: ASTRGWQETQY
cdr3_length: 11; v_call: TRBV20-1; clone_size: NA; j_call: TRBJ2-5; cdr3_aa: SASLGPRETQY
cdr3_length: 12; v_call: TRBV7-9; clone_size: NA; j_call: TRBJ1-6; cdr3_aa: ASSSDSRNSPLH
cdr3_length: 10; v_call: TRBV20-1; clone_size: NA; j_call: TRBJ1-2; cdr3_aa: SASTSNYGYT
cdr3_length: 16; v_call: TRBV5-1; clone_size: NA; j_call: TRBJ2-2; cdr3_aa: ASSPGLAGGLRTGELF
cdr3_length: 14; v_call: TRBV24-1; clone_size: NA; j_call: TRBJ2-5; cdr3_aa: ATSGTSGRSGETQY
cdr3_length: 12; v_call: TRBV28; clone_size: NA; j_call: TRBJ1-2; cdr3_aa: ASSLDRAAYGYT
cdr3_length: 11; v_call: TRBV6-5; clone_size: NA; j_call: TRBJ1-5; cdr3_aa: ASSSISNQPQH
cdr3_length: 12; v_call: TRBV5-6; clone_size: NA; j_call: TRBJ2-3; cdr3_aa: ASSFLGFTDTQY
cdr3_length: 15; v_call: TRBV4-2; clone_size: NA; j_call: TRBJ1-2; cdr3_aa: ASSQGRDRVASDGYT
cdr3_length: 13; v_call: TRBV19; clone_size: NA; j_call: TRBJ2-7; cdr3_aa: ASSIGGGSGNEQY
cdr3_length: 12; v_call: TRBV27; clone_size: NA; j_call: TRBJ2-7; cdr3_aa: ASSLQQGSYEQY
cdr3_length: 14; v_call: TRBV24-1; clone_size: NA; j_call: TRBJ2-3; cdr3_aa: ATSEPLAGPTDTQY
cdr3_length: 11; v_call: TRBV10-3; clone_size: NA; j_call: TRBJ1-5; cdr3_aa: AISEYADQPQH
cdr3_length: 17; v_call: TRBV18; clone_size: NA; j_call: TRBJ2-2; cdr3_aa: ASSRTQTEAGGPAGELF
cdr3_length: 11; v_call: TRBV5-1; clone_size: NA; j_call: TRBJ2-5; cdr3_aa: ASSGLLQETQY
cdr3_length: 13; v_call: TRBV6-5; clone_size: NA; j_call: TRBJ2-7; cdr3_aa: ASRQRTSGSYEQY
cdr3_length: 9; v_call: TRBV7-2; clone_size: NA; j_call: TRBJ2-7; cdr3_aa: ASSLMNEQY